The 10 T cell receptor beta chains reported below all come from one sample, sequenced in a study of beta chain features in type 1 diabetes (dated by TCRdb to the late 2010s). The investigation overall reported the following: In all four CD4+ subsets, TCRB CDR3 length was moderately but significantly shorter in type 1 diabetes patients.

Libraries were made using the immunoSEQ multiplex PCR assay. The High Capacity cDNA Reverse Transcription Kit was used to reverse transcribe all of the isolated RNA, meaning that expressed TCRB transcripts were what got sequenced. This immuneACCESS table, as held by TCRdb, lists in-frame sequences with V and J called but not all clones. Of the missing ones, under half trace to an unresolved V gene in checked studies; the others have no known cause. The table for this sample lists some 350,000 clones; 8% to 10% of them were counted only once. The leading ten clones occupy about 0.64% of the sample. Antigen specificity for these receptors is unknown. The specimen was central memory CD4+ T cells from blood. These receptors were obtained from a man aged 30-40 years with type 1 diabetes.

The chain joins TRBV5-6 to TRBJ2-1; 8 bases map to TRBD2. The CDR3 runs to 14 residues. CDR1 and CDR2 from the germline V gene are SGHDT and YYEEEE. The V gene end was trimmed by 1 base and the J gene end by 5 bases; junction bases not matched to a gene: 2. The CDR3 here is CASSLREGHNEQFF. As DNA, the CDR3 is TGTGCCAGCAGCTTGCGGGAGGGCCACAATGAGCAGTTCTTC.

There are a few counts of this clone. The V and J genes are TRBV27 and TRBJ2-7; D remains ambiguous. This CDR3 comprises 13 residues. Trimming took off 3 bases at V and 0 bases at J, with 6 bases between the two ends. Germline V gene sequence: CDR1 MNHEY, CDR2 SMNVEV (reference sequence). CDR3 bases: TGTGCCAGCAGTTTCCTGAGCTCCTACGAGCAGTACTTC. Protein sequence: CASSFLSSYEQYF.

There are a few counts of this clone. V and J are TRBV11-2 and TRBJ1-5; D perhaps matches TRBD1 (6 bases). CDR3 length: 14 amino acids. Germline lookup yields CDR1 SGHAT and CDR2 FQNNGV. Deletions cut 3 bases from V and 4 bases from J, with 10 bases between. The CDR3: CASSFTGINQPQHF. CDR3 DNA sequence: TGTGCCAGCAGCTTTACAGGGATAAATCAGCCCCAGCATTTT.

The CDR3 spells CAWRSQGKETGELFF. CDR3 sequence (DNA): TGTGCCTGGAGGTCACAGGGGAAGGAAACCGGGGAGCTGTTTTTT. The chain carries TRBV30 and TRBJ2-2, with 7 bases fitting TRBD1. This CDR3 is 15 amino acids long. The V segment lost 3 bases and the J segment 5 bases; nucleotides outside the gene matches: 9. Germline V gene lookup returns CDR1 GTSNPN and CDR2 SVGIG (reference sequence).

This clone was picked up a small number of times. This rearrangement joins TRBV28 to TRBJ1-6, with 7 bases that match TRBD1. The CDR3 consists of 16 residues. With 7 bases clipped from V and 4 bases from J, the junction kept 10 bases outside the gene matches. Germline loops: CDR1 MDHEN, CDR2 SYDVKM. DNA of the CDR3: TGTGCCAGCACGGCCACCAGGGGGGCATATAATTCACCCCTCCACTTT. Amino acid sequence: CASTATRGAYNSPLHF.

The table lists this clone with a few counts. The chain employs TRBV27 and TRBJ1-5, with D perhaps TRBD1 (6 bases). CDR1 and CDR2 from the germline V gene are MNHEY and SMNVEV (reference sequence). CDR3 length: 20 residues. Trimming stripped 6 bases from V and 5 bases from J, with 32 bases between. DNA for the CDR3: TGTGCCAGCAGCCTCCCGGGGGCAGGGAGTTTGGTATGTGCGTATCAGCCCCAGCATTTT. This sequence encodes CASSLPGAGSLVCAYQPQHF.

This clone was seen a few times. The J gene is TRBJ2-7, the V gene TRBV6-1; D may match TRBD1 or TRBD2 (5 bases each). The ends were cut back, 7 bases at V and 5 bases at J, with 18 bases in the middle. CDR3 size: 14 residues. Per the germline V gene, CDR1 is MNHNS and CDR2 is SASEGT. CDR3 residues: CASTLTGTTNEQYF. The CDR3 DNA sequence: TGTGCCAGCACCCTCACGGGGACGACGAACGAGCAGTACTTC.

This clone was observed a few times. The chain is built from TRBV7-2 and TRBJ1-4, with 12 bases identical to TRBD1. CDR1 SGHTA and CDR2 FQGNSA come from the germline V gene. This CDR3 is 15 amino acids long. V lost 6 bases and J lost 6; bases outside the gene matches: 5. CDR3 in DNA: TGTGCCAGCAGAAGGGGACAGGGGGCTGATGAAAAACTGTTTTTT. This encodes CASRRGQGADEKLFF.

V gene TRBV9 combines with J gene TRBJ1-5, with D tentatively TRBD1 (5 bases). V was shortened by 2 bases and J by 0 bases, with 12 bases between the two germline ends. The CDR3 length is 16 residues. The germline V gene encodes CDR1 SGDLS and CDR2 YYNGEE. The DNA of the CDR3 is TGTGCCAGCAGCGTCCCGTGGGGGATTAGCAATCAGCCCCAGCATTTT. Translating gives CASSVPWGISNQPQHF.

In this sample, this clone turned up a few times. The gene calls are TRBV7-9 and TRBJ2-5; D remains unclear. The CDR3 extends over 14 amino acids. The V gene's germline CDR1 is SEHNR and CDR2 FQNEAQ (reference sequence). V lost 5 bases, J lost 5 bases, and 15 bases lay in between. The CDR3 loop reads CASSERASQETQYF. The CDR3 DNA sequence: TGTGCCAGCAGCGAAAGGGCATCCCAGGAGACCCAGTACTTC. The variable domain in full, with the rest retrieved from reference TRBV7-9 and TRBJ2-5, is DTGVSQNPRHKITKRGQNVTFRCDPISEHNRLYWYRQTLGQGPEFLTYFQNEAQLEKSRLLSDRFSAERPKGSFSTLEIQRTEQGDSAMYLCASSERASQETQYFGPGTRLLVL.